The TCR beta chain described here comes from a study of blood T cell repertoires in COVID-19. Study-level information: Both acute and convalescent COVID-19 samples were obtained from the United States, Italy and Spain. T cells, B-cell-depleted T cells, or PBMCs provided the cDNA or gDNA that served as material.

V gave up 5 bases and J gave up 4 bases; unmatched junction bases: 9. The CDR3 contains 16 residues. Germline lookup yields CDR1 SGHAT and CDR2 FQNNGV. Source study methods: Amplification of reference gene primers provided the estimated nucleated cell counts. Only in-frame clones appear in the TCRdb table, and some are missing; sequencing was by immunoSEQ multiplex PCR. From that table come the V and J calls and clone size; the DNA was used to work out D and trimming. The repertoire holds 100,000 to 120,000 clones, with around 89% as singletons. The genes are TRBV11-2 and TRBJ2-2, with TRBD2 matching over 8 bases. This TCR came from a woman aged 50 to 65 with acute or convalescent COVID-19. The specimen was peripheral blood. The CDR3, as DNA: TGTGCCAGCAGCCCAACCGGGACTAGAGTCACCGGGGAGCTGTTTTTT. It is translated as CASSPTGTRVTGELFF.